This T cell receptor beta chain is drawn from a study of metastatic and nonmetastatic thyroid tumors (dated by TCRdb to the early 2020s). Regarding the complete study: Repertoires from peripheral blood and from tumor or nodule tissue samples of malignant and benign thyroid patients were compared.

The library was obtained by PCR. The sequencer was an Illumina HiSeq 4000. The TCR beta-chain CDR3 region of each patient was profiled by high-throughput sequencing. The original methods were these. The researchers built a classifier to tell apart papillary thyroid cancer patients with distant metastasis, based on CDR3 differences among clinicopathological groups. The Shannon index was used to assess repertoire diversity, and the Morisita-Horn index was used to assess tumor-blood repertoire similarity. TCRdb passed the public sequencing reads through fastp at Q25 and MiXCR, retaining productive beta sequences. These V and J calls derive from TCRdb rather than the authors' analysis. This sample lists 50,000 to 65,000 clones; roughly a sixth were detected once. The leading ten clones occupy approximately 3% of the sample. None of the patients had been given any treatment before thyroid surgery. Using T-cell receptor beta sequencing, the study looked back at clinical samples from patients collected from about 2011 to 2018.

The investigation overall reported the following: In both blood and tumor samples, TCR beta diversity was reported to be significantly higher in malignant tumors than in benign nodules.

This clone has at least ten counts. It lacks a known antigen. No clone much larger than this one lies a single base away; base qualities are absent. The CDR3 runs 14 residues from the cysteine to the phenylalanine. The CDR3 DNA has 42 bases and is translated from base 1. CDR1 SGHKS and CDR2 YYEKEE were looked up in the germline V gene (reference sequence). Trimming removed 0 bases from V and 1 base from J, leaving 7 bases between the germline ends. The sequence was collected from a female donor with papillary thyroid cancer or a benign thyroid nodule (not recorded which). Some clones in this sample may be carry-over from other donors' samples. The sequencing input was blood. The V gene is TRBV5-5 and the J gene is TRBJ2-5; no D gene call is confident. CDR3 protein: CASSLGPGQETQYF. DNA sequence: TGTGCCAGCAGCTTGGGGCCGGGCCAAGAGACCCAGTACTTC.